This is a list of T cell receptor beta chains from one sample in a study of cytomegalovirus exposure and HLA in healthy donors. Assay: immunoSEQ multiplex PCR; the TCRdb copy retains only in-frame clones and omits some. The sample has around 250,000 clones; roughly four fifths are singletons. The source material was PBMCs. The receptors derive from a woman aged 55-70 years in good health and CMV-seropositive. CDR3s include the opening cysteine and the closing phenylalanine or tryptophan. The D gene is left open where the match is weak. Expanded clones get a size class; other rows say once, few or many, or leave the size out.

j_call	v_call	d_call	clone_size	cdr3_nt	cdr3_aa
TRBJ2-7	TRBV7-3	TRBD1	.	TGTGCCAGCAGCAATGGACAGGGCTACGAGCAGTACTTC	CASSNGQGYEQYF
TRBJ2-7	TRBV28	TRBD2	.	TGTGCCAGCAGTTTACTTCGACTAGCGGGAGGGCCTGAAGAGCAGTACTTC	CASSLLRLAGGPEEQYF
TRBJ2-1	TRBV5-4	TRBD2	.	TGTGCCAGCAGCCAAGATGCCAGCGGGGAGTACAATGAGCAGTTCTTC	CASSQDASGEYNEQFF
TRBJ2-7	TRBV28	.	.	TGTGCCAGCAGATGGGGGGGCTCGAGGGAGCAGTACTTC	CASRWGGSREQYF
TRBJ2-7	TRBV15	.	few	TGTGCCACCAGCAATCTCTACGAGCAGTACTTC	CATSNLYEQYF
TRBJ1-1	TRBV9	.	.	TGTGCCAGCAGCGTAGCCCCTCTGAACACTGAAGCTTTCTTT	CASSVAPLNTEAFF
TRBJ2-7	TRBV2	.	.	TGTGCCAGCAATAAAGGACAGCTAACCTACGAGCAGTACTTC	CASNKGQLTYEQYF
TRBJ1-4	TRBV2	.	.	TGTGCCAGCAGACGAGAGGAGGTAAAACTGTTTTTT	CASRREEVKLFF
TRBJ2-2	TRBV7-9	TRBD2	.	TGTGCCAGCAGCTTAGTCCGGCTAGCGGACGGTAACACCGGGGAGCTGTTTTTT	CASSLVRLADGNTGELFF
TRBJ2-1	TRBV2	.	.	TGTGCCAGCGGGGCCCTGGGGACAAAGCAGTTCTTC	CASGALGTKQFF
TRBJ2-5	TRBV4-1	TRBD1	.	TGCGCCAGCAGCCAATTGGGACAGGGTTTCCAAGAGACCCAGTACTTC	CASSQLGQGFQETQYF
TRBJ1-1	TRBV5-1	.	few	TGCGCCAGCAGCCAACAGGGAGTCACTGAAGCTTTCTTT	CASSQQGVTEAFF
TRBJ2-3	TRBV6-5	.	.	TGTGCCAGCAGTTCAGACTGGCCAGATACGCAGTATTTT	CASSSDWPDTQYF
TRBJ2-1	TRBV11-2	.	.	TGTGCCAGCAGCATCTCGGTTGGTGAGCAGTTCTTC	CASSISVGEQFF